What follows is one TCR beta chain and its context. CDR1 is GTSNPN, CDR2 SVGIG, per germline (reference sequence). The CDR3 length is 13 residues. Deletions cut 2 bases from V and 0 bases from J, with 8 bases between. The naive CD8 population came from CD45RO-negative cells selected for CCR7, without terminally differentiated effector memory CD45RA+ cells. Researchers ran the assay at a deep level. The DNA input per sorted-subset replicate PCR was around 200 ng, corresponding to 28,000 or so T cell genomes. The assay was immunoSEQ multiplex PCR, and TCRdb's table has in-frame clones only and misses some. Among about 2.1 million clones listed, around 93% were seen once. The sample belongs to a study of shared clonotypes between healthy human individuals.

The chain combines TRBV30 with TRBJ2-7; the D gene is possibly TRBD1 (5 bases). Sequenced material: naive CD8+ T cells from PBMCs. The sequence derives from a man aged 18 to 30 in good health. Some clones in this sample may be carry-over from other donors' samples. The CDR3 DNA reads TGTGCCTGGAGTTCAGGGATCTCCTACGAGCAGTACTTC. Encoded protein: CAWSSGISYEQYF.